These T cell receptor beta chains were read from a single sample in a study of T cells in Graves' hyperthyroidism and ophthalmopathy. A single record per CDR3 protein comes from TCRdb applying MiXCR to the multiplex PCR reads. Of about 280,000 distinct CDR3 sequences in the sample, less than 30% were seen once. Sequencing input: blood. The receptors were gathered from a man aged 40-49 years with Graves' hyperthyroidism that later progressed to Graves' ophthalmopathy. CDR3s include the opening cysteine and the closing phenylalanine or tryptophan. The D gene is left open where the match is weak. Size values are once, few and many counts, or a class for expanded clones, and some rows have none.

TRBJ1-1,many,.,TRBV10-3,CAISELKNEAFF,TGTGCCATCAGTGAGTTGAAAAATGAAGCTTTCTTT
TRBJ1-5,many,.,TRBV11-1,CASSLGGGWDNLQPQHF,TGTGCCAGCAGCTTAGGGGGGGGTTGGGACAACCTTCAGCCCCAGCATTTT
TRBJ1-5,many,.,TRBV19,CASSKGPRTASNNQPQHF,TGTGCCAGTAGTAAAGGGCCCCGTACTGCGAGCAACAATCAGCCCCAGCATTTT
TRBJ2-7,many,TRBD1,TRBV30,CACSRTGVYEQYF,TGTGCCTGTTCCAGGACAGGGGTTTACGAGCAGTACTTC
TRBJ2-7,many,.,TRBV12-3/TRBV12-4,CASSRYREVSYEQYF,TGTGCCAGCAGTCGATACAGGGAAGTCTCCTACGAGCAGTACTTC
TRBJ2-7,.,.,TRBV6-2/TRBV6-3,CANSYTHGGLSYEQYF,TGTGCCAACAGTTACACTCATGGGGGACTCTCATACGAGCAGTACTTC
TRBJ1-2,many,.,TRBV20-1,CSHPGQHYGYTF,TGCAGCCACCCGGGACAACACTATGGCTACACCTTC
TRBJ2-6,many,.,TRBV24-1,CATSEYRASGANVLTF,TGTGCCACCAGTGAGTACAGGGCATCTGGGGCCAACGTCCTGACTTTC
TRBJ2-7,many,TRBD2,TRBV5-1,CASSKVVAGGYEQYF,TGCGCCAGCAGCAAGGTTGTAGCGGGAGGGTACGAGCAGTACTTC
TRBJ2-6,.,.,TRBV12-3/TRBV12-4,CASNPHYSGANVLTF,TGTGCCAGCAACCCACATTACTCTGGGGCCAACGTCCTGACTTTC
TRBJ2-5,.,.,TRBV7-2,CASSLGQQYQETQYF,TGTGCCAGCAGCTTAGGTCAGCAGTACCAAGAGACCCAGTACTTC
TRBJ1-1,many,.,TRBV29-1,CSAIPGTEAFF,TGCAGCGCAATACCGGGGACTGAAGCTTTCTTT
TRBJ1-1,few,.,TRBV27,CASSINPVVGNTEAFF,TGTGCCAGCAGTATAAACCCGGTTGTGGGGAACACTGAAGCTTTCTTT
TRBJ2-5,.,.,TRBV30,CAWSVSDQETQYF,TGTGCCTGGAGTGTATCAGACCAAGAGACCCAGTACTTC
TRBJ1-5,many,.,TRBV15,CATSTKEQLNQPQHF,TGTGCCACCAGCACCAAGGAACAGCTCAATCAGCCCCAGCATTTT
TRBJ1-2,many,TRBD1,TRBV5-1,CASSITGDGYTF,TGCGCCAGCAGCATTACAGGGGACGGCTACACCTTC
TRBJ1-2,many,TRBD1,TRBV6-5,CASSSTRQGAQGYTF,TGTGCCAGCAGCTCTACGAGACAGGGGGCCCAGGGCTACACCTTC
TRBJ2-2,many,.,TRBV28,CASHRPGELFF,TGTGCCAGCCATCGCCCCGGGGAGCTGTTTTTT
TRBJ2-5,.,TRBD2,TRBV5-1,CASSYASGSLETQYF,TGCGCCAGCAGCTACGCTAGCGGGAGTTTAGAGACCCAGTACTTC
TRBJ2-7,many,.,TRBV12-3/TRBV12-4,CASSLGVGGKYF,TGTGCCAGCAGTTTAGGAGTAGGGGGAAAGTACTTC
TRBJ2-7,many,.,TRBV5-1,CASSLAGAASSKQYF,TGCGCCAGCAGCTTGGCCGGGGCCGCCAGCAGCAAGCAGTACTTC
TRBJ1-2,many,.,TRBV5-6,CASSLDREGYGYTF,TGTGCCAGCAGCTTGGACAGGGAGGGCTATGGCTACACCTTC